This T cell receptor beta chain was documented in a study of T cells after yellow fever vaccination. Study in general: Fractions with few cells were prepared using SMART-Seq v4 Ultra Low Input.

TCRdb itself ran the 5' RACE reads through MiXCR, one entry per CDR3 protein. The repertoire holds 300,000 to 450,000 distinct CDR3 sequences, with 6.2% as singletons. Study outcomes and limitations: Any FACS-sorted repertoire could hold abundant clonotypes that contaminate it from the bulk population. Only a minor proportion of clonotypes was detected across both CD4 and CD8 compartments.

In its sample, this clonotype was seen many times. Its target is not known. Germline V gene sequence: CDR1 SEHNR, CDR2 FQNEAQ (reference sequence). The V segment lost 4 bases and the J segment 4 bases; nucleotides outside the gene matches: 7. The CDR3 is 16 residues long. The sample here was PBMCs, taken 5 days after the yellow fever booster vaccination. The TCR comes from a young man who received the YFV17D yellow fever vaccine. This sequence joins TRBV7-9 and TRBJ2-2, with TRBD1 matching 9 bases. The CDR3 spells CASSWDRVSGTGELFF. DNA of the CDR3: TGTGCCAGCAGCTGGGACAGGGTGTCGGGCACCGGGGAGCTGTTTTTT.